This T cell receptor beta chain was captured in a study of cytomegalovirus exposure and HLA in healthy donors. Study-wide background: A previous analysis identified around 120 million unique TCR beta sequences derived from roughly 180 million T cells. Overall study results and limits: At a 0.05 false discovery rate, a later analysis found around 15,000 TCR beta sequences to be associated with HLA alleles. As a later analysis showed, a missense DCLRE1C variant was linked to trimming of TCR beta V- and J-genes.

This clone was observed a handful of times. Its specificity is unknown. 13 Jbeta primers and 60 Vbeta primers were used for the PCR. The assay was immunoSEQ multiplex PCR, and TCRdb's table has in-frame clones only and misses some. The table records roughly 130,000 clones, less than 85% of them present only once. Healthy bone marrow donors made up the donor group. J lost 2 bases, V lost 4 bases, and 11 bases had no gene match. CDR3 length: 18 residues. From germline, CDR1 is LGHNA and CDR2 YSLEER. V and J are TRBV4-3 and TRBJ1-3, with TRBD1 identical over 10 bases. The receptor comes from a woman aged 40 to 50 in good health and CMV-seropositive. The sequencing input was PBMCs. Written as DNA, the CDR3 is TGCGCCAGCAGCCCCCAAACCGGGACAGGGGTCACTGGAAACACCATATATTTT. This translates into CASSPQTGTGVTGNTIYF.